Each of the 32 T cell receptor beta chains below was sequenced from the same sample in a study of control samples from healthy donors and cancer patients. Generated by immunoSEQ multiplex PCR, the TCRdb table keeps only in-frame clones and is missing some. This table has 85,000 to 95,000 clones, approximately 78% appearing once. The specimen sequenced was blood. These receptors were obtained from a woman aged 60-70 years in good health.

This rearrangement joins TRBV5-6 to TRBJ2-2, with 7 bases fitting TRBD1. V lost 6 bases and J lost 4; bases outside the gene matches: 9. This CDR3 comprises 15 residues. The germline gives CDR1 SGHDT, CDR2 YYEEEE. CDR3 nucleotide sequence: TGTGCCAGCAACAAATACAGGGGCCTCACCGGGGAGCTGTTTTTT. Its translation is CASNKYRGLTGELFF.

The chain is built from TRBV9 and TRBJ2-1, with a weak D call TRBD2 (5 bases). Germline CDR1 is SGDLS and CDR2 is YYNGEE. The CDR3 runs 15 residues. Trimming removed 3 bases at V and 0 bases at J, with 10 bases between. CDR3 sequence reads: CASSASGSSYNEQFF. The CDR3 DNA is TGTGCCAGCAGCGCCAGCGGAAGCTCCTACAATGAGCAGTTCTTC.

The rearrangement uses TRBV12-3 or TRBV12-4 and TRBJ2-2; 7 nucleotides agree with TRBD1. Trimming took 9 bases from V and 2 from J; bases not matched to a gene: 3. The CDR3 totals 13 residues. CDR3 nucleotides: TGTGCCAGTGGGGACAGCAACACCGGGGAGCTGTTTTTT. Protein: CASGDSNTGELFF.

This clone was counted only a few times. The genes are TRBV7-8 and TRBJ1-5; the match to TRBD1 covers 9 bases. The CDR3 has 15 residues. J was trimmed by 4 bases and V by 1 base; bases with no gene match: 2. The V gene's germline CDR1 is SGHVS and CDR2 FQNEAQ. CDR3 DNA: TGTGCCAGCAGCTTAGGGGGACAGGGAAATCAGCCCCAGCATTTT. Protein product: CASSLGGQGNQPQHF.

The chain combines TRBV7-9 with TRBJ2-1; 12 positions match TRBD2. The CDR3 totals 17 residues. V lost 4 bases and J lost 5; bases outside the gene matches: 9. Per the germline V gene, CDR1 is SEHNR and CDR2 is FQNEAQ (reference sequence). The CDR3 reads CASSSGLAGRKNNEQFF. In DNA, the CDR3 is TGTGCCAGCAGCTCCGGACTAGCGGGACGGAAAAACAATGAGCAGTTCTTC.

The chain has TRBV29-1 and TRBJ2-2, with 9 bases lining up with TRBD2. The ends lost 2 bases at V and 2 bases at J; junction bases unmatched: 0. In germline, CDR1 is SQVTM, CDR2 ANQGSEA. The CDR3 has 14 residues. The CDR3 DNA reads TGCAGCGTTGAACTAGCGGGAAACACCGGGGAGCTGTTTTTT. Translation gives CSVELAGNTGELFF.

Here the CDR3 DNA reads TGTGCCAGCAGCGGGGACATCGGTCAGCCCCAGCATTTT. It encodes CASSGDIGQPQHF. V gene TRBV7-9 combines with J gene TRBJ1-5, with D possibly matching TRBD1 (6 bases). V gave up 5 bases and J gave up 6 bases, with 11 bases separating them. This CDR3 is built from 13 residues. Germline V gives CDR1 SEHNR, CDR2 FQNEAQ (reference sequence).

The DNA of the CDR3 is TGTGCCAGCAGTTACCGGGACACCCTAGCCAAAAACATTCAGTACTTC. Translated, it gives CASSYRDTLAKNIQYF. The chain combines TRBV6-2 or TRBV6-3 with TRBJ2-4; possible D gene TRBD1, 6 bases. Germline lookup yields CDR1 MNHEY and CDR2 SVGEGT. The CDR3 sequence is 16 residues long. Trimming left V 2 bases short and J 0 bases short, with 11 bases between.

The chain recombines TRBV4-1 with TRBJ1-4, with 7 bases matching TRBD1. CDR3 length equals 15 residues. Germline trimming cut 1 base from V and 8 bases from J; bases unmatched to any gene: 7. The germline V gene has CDR1 MGHRA and CDR2 YSYEKL. The CDR3 reads CASSQGQGVGEKLFF. In DNA, the CDR3 is TGCGCCAGCAGCCAAGGGCAGGGGGTTGGGGAAAAACTGTTTTTT.

This rearrangement joins TRBV10-3 to TRBJ1-1, with no clear D. Germline CDR1 ENHRY, CDR2 SYGVKD. This CDR3 is 15 amino acids long. The ends were cut back, 2 bases at V and 4 bases at J, with 14 bases in the middle. In DNA form, the CDR3 reads TGTGCCATCAGTGAGGGGCCCCTCAGAGGCACTGAAGCTTTCTTT. Amino acids: CAISEGPLRGTEAFF.

This clone was observed once. The chain combines TRBV7-9 with TRBJ2-4; TRBD1 matches 7 bases. CDR1 is SEHNR and CDR2 is FQNEAQ in the germline V gene (reference sequence). V was pared by 4 bases and J by 5 bases, with 5 bases of the junction left unmatched. The CDR3 is 14 residues long. For the CDR3, the DNA is TGTGCCAGCAGCTCGACAGGGACGGAAAACATTCAGTACTTC. The encoded protein is CASSSTGTENIQYF.

The chain combines TRBV10-3 with TRBJ2-7; D call uncertain. The CDR3 length is 13 residues. V was pared by 0 bases and J by 6 bases, with 9 bases between. Germline CDR1 is ENHRY and CDR2 is SYGVKD. The CDR3 DNA reads TGTGCCATCAGTGAGTCAACGGCCGCCGAGCAGTACTTC. Translating it yields CAISESTAAEQYF.

CDR3: CASSSWSGVNTEAFF. For the CDR3, the DNA is TGCGCCAGCAGCTCCTGGTCGGGGGTGAACACTGAAGCTTTCTTT. The V and J genes are TRBV5-1 and TRBJ1-1; D is perhaps TRBD1 (5 bases). CDR1 SGHRS and CDR2 YFSETQ come from the germline V gene. The CDR3 runs to 15 residues. Between the trimmed V and J ends, which lost 3 bases and 0 bases, there was a span of 12 bases.

This CDR3 is CASGGQNSGNTIYF. The CDR3 DNA follows: TGTGCCAGTGGGGGACAGAACTCTGGAAACACCATATATTTT. V usage is TRBV19 and J usage is TRBJ1-3; 7 nucleotides match TRBD1. V trimming: 8 bases; J trimming: 0 bases; junction bases outside the gene matches: 4. The germline CDR1 and CDR2 sequences are LNHDA and SQIVND (reference sequence). CDR3 size: 14 residues.

This sequence joins TRBV3-1 (or the pseudogene TRBV3-2) and TRBJ1-3; D remains unclear. This CDR3 has 13 amino acids. V lost 1 base, J lost 3 bases, and 4 bases lay in between. Germline V lookup: CDR1 LGHDT, CDR2 YNNKEL (reference sequence). CDR3: CASSQVNGNTIYF. CDR3 in DNA: TGTGCCAGCAGCCAAGTGAATGGAAACACCATATATTTT.

V gene TRBV12-3 or TRBV12-4 combines with J gene TRBJ2-3; no firm D call. The CDR3 totals 13 residues. V was pared by 2 bases and J by 4 bases, with 7 bases between. The CDR3 region has the DNA TGTGCCAGCAGTTTATCAGTGCCAGATACGCAGTATTTT. Its protein product is CASSLSVPDTQYF.

V is TRBV7-8 and J is TRBJ2-5; unclear D gene. V dropped 8 bases and J dropped 5 bases, with 9 bases sitting between them. The CDR3 is 11 amino acids. Germline CDR1 reads SGHVS; CDR2 reads FQNEAQ. The CDR3 DNA is TGTGCCAGCGGTTCTGCGGAGACCCAGTACTTC. This gives the protein CASGSAETQYF.

As to this clone: This CDR3 is also generated by other DNA sequences in the sample. The chain recombines TRBV29-1 with TRBJ1-2, with 9 positions matching TRBD1. Germline V gene sequence: CDR1 SQVTM, CDR2 ANQGSEA. The CDR3 runs 13 residues. The V and J ends lost 3 bases and 5 bases, in that order; junction bases with no gene match: 4. The CDR3 is CSVEGQGGYGYTF. CDR3 coding DNA: TGCAGCGTTGAGGGACAGGGAGGTTATGGCTACACCTTC.

Details on this clone: Mismatch with germline at one junction end may stem from a read error. Other DNA variants within this sample encode the same CDR3. The rearrangement links TRBV14 to TRBJ2-7, with a possible D match to TRBD1 (5 bases). CDR3 length: 14 amino acids. The germline CDR1 and CDR2 sequences are SGHDN and FVKESK. The CDR3, as DNA: TGCGCCAGCAGCCAAGAGGCAGGGTCGAGGGAGCAGTACTTC. This encodes CASSQEAGSREQYF.

V is TRBV5-1 and J is TRBJ2-5; a possible D gene is TRBD2 (6 bases). Germline lookup yields CDR1 SGHRS and CDR2 YFSETQ. The CDR3 has 17 residues. V shed 2 bases and J shed 2 bases, with 19 bases lying between them. This CDR3 reads CASSFNRSGVSQETQYF. The CDR3 DNA is TGCGCCAGCAGCTTTAACCGTTCGGGAGTGAGTCAAGAGACCCAGTACTTC. Full variable domain (missing parts from reference TRBV5-1 and TRBJ2-5): KAGVTQTPRYLIKTRGQQVTLSCSPISGHRSVSWYQQTPGQGLQFLFEYFSETQRNKGNFPGRFSGRQFSNSRSEMNVSTLELGDSALYLCASSFNRSGVSQETQYFGPGTRLLVL.

The chain couples TRBV4-3 to TRBJ1-2; D not certain. The V end lost 0 bases, the J end lost 8 bases, and 16 bases lay between the germline ends. Germline CDR1 and CDR2: LGHNA and YSLEER. CDR3 size: 15 residues. The CDR3 bases are TGCGCCAGCAGCCAAGATTGGGATTCGAGGGTAGGCTACACCTTC. Protein: CASSQDWDSRVGYTF.

The chain's CDR3 is CASSYSRGIVETQYF. Here the CDR3 DNA reads TGTGCCAGCAGTTATTCGCGGGGGATAGTAGAGACCCAGTACTTC. The chain joins TRBV6-2 or TRBV6-3 to TRBJ2-5; 7 nucleotides match TRBD2. The V and J ends lost 3 bases and 4 bases, in that order; junction bases with no gene match: 8. The germline V gene encodes CDR1 MNHEY and CDR2 SVGEGT. The length of the CDR3 is 15 residues.

The chain carries TRBV28 and TRBJ1-1, with D uncertain. This CDR3 has 14 amino acids. The V gene lost 5 bases and the J gene lost 0 bases, with 10 bases spanning the gap. Germline CDR1 MDHEN, CDR2 SYDVKM. CDR3 sequence (DNA): TGTGCCAGCAGTCACCCGACGTTGAACACTGAAGCTTTCTTT. Translation gives CASSHPTLNTEAFF.

The chain couples TRBV7-9 to TRBJ2-3; D is unclear. This CDR3 region has 12 residues. From germline, CDR1 is SEHNR and CDR2 FQNEAQ (reference sequence). Trimming pared 5 bases from V and 10 bases from J, leaving 13 bases between. CDR3 region: CASSETAGSQYF. CDR3 DNA: TGTGCCAGCAGCGAGACTGCCGGGTCGCAGTATTTT.

DNA for the CDR3: TGTGCCAGCAGCCAACGAACCCGGGGGCAGACAAACACTGAAGCTTTCTTT. Protein sequence: CASSQRTRGQTNTEAFF. This sequence joins TRBV3-1 (or the pseudogene TRBV3-2) and TRBJ1-1; D is possibly TRBD1 (6 bases). The V end lost 2 bases, the J end lost 2 bases, and 18 bases lay between the germline ends. CDR1 LGHDT and CDR2 YNNKEL come from the germline V gene (reference sequence). This CDR3 is 17 amino acids long.

The chain joins TRBV5-1 to TRBJ2-7; tentatively, D is TRBD2 (6 bases). The CDR3 length is 14 residues. Germline assignment: CDR1 SGHRS and CDR2 YFSETQ. Trimming removed 4 bases at V and 3 bases at J, with 14 bases between. CDR3 in amino acids: CASSPRDSRYEQYF. In DNA form, the CDR3 reads TGCGCCAGCAGCCCGAGGGACTCTCGCTACGAGCAGTACTTC.

This chain joins TRBV21-1 and TRBJ1-6; no DNA check was done on the table's D call, TRBD1. TRBV21-1 is assigned pseudogene status. This CDR3 is 14 amino acids long. CDR3 nucleotide sequence: TGTGCCAGCAGCCAGGGACAGGGGGCTTCACCCCTCCACTTT. It specifies CASSQGQGASPLHF.

The CDR3 DNA sequence: TGTGCCAGCAGCCCCTTCGCGGACCAAGAGACCCAGTACTTC. Translated: CASSPFADQETQYF. The chain carries TRBV4-2 and TRBJ2-5; D is unresolved. Per germline, CDR1 LGHNA and CDR2 YNFKEQ. The CDR3 is 14 residues long. V lost 4 bases and J 0 bases, leaving 9 bases between the germline ends.

The chain joins TRBV5-8 to TRBJ1-4; no reliable D call. The germline V gene encodes CDR1 SGHTS and CDR2 YDEGEE. Trimming removed 0 bases at V and 5 bases at J, with 11 bases between. This CDR3 is built from 15 residues. The CDR3: CASSLDGWENEKLFF. CDR3 nucleotide sequence: TGTGCCAGCAGCTTGGATGGGTGGGAGAATGAAAAACTGTTTTTT.

This clone was seen a few times. The genes are TRBV24-1 and TRBJ1-2; 9 bases align to TRBD1. The CDR3 is 14 amino acids. With 4 bases clipped from V and 6 bases from J, the junction kept 5 bases outside the gene matches. The V gene's germline CDR1 is KGHDR and CDR2 SFDVKD. The CDR3 region is CATSDWTGANGYTF. DNA for the CDR3: TGTGCCACCAGTGACTGGACAGGGGCGAATGGCTACACCTTC.

The V and J genes are TRBV19 and TRBJ2-3; TRBD1 agrees at 7 bases. Per the germline V gene, CDR1 is LNHDA and CDR2 is SQIVND (reference sequence). V dropped 5 bases and J dropped 2; count of bases not matched to a gene: 7. This CDR3 spans 15 amino acids. The DNA for the CDR3 is TGTGCCAGTAGTGATCAGGGGGTACCCACAGATACGCAGTATTTT. Translated, it gives CASSDQGVPTDTQYF.

The chain joins TRBV29-1 to TRBJ2-6, with D perhaps matching TRBD1 (6 bases). This CDR3 has 14 amino acids. V was pared by 5 bases and J by 4 bases, with 12 bases between. Germline V gene sequence: CDR1 SQVTM, CDR2 ANQGSEA. CDR3 nucleotide sequence: TGCAGCGTTTCCACAGGGCCCGGGGCCAACGTCCTGACTTTC. This gives the protein CSVSTGPGANVLTF.